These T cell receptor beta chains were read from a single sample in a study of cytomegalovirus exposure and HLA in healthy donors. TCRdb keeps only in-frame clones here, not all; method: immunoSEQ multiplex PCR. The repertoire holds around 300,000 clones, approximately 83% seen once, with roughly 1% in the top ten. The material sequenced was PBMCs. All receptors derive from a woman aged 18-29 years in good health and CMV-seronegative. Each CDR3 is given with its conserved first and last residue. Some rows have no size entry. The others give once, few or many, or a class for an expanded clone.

CDR3: CAWSGSPGQVNTEAFF
V: TRBV30
size: -

CDR3: CASSLSGGQYNEQFF
V: TRBV5-4
size: -

CDR3: CASSIRLAGDQETQYF
V: TRBV5-4
size: once

CDR3: CASSFRQGRNYGYTF
V: TRBV11-3
size: -

CDR3: CASSLNRGGEQYF
V: TRBV27
size: -

CDR3: CASSWRGGRIFATNEKLFF
V: TRBV5-4
size: -

CDR3: CASSFPERGETQYF
V: TRBV11-3
size: -

CDR3: CATSRDHGETQYF
V: TRBV15
size: -

CDR3: CASSSTGTSGELFF
V: TRBV5-1
size: -

CDR3: CASSLSGSSYNEQFF
V: TRBV27
size: -

CDR3: CASSDVSSGIGNEQFF
V: TRBV10-1
size: -

CDR3: CSLLPPGAQETQYF
V: TRBV29-1
size: -

CDR3: CAWRGQGQALAKNIQYF
V: TRBV30
size: -

CDR3: CSVEERNEKLFF
V: TRBV29-1
size: -

CDR3: CASSPSGLAGASEQYF
V: TRBV4-2
size: -

CDR3: CASSDTDGYNQPQHF
V: TRBV2
size: -

CDR3: CASTYPAATNEKLFF
V: TRBV19
size: -

CDR3: CASSPPDSNYGYTF
V: TRBV18
size: -

CDR3: CASSVVEHEKLFF
V: TRBV9
size: -

CDR3: CASSSRTGGNTQYF
V: TRBV9
size: -

CDR3: CASSPAGSHGYTF
V: TRBV7-2
size: -

CDR3: CASSQEVHRGLGEKLFF
V: TRBV4-1
size: -

CDR3: CASSRQGYSNQPQHF
V: TRBV5-6
size: -

CDR3: CASSQDEGQVLTDTQYF
V: TRBV4-1
size: -

CDR3: CASSFRLNEKLFF
V: TRBV28
size: -

CDR3: CAISEEGSGYTF
V: TRBV10-3
size: -

CDR3: CASSLVRQPQHF
V: TRBV28
size: few

CDR3: CASSSQTGKDEQYF
V: TRBV5-1
size: -

CDR3: CASSPGSREAGELFF
V: TRBV18
size: -

CDR3: CASSFTSGGIRRNEQFF
V: TRBV7-6
size: once

CDR3: CASRTGGSYNEQFF
V: TRBV27
size: -

CDR3: CASRSGQYYEQYF
V: TRBV19
size: -

CDR3: CASSLAGTVNTEAFF
V: TRBV27
size: -

CDR3: CASSPRVGNTEAFF
V: TRBV7-9
size: -

CDR3: CASSQVGEEQFF
V: TRBV4-2
size: few

CDR3: CASSQDTDHEKLFF
V: TRBV4-3
size: -

CDR3: CASSFSSADTGELFF
V: TRBV5-1
size: -

CDR3: CASSLEVGGSTDTQYF
V: TRBV5-4
size: -

CDR3: CASAGTGEGVGSYGYTF
V: TRBV7-2
size: -

CDR3: CASSSRTGEETGELFF
V: TRBV5-1
size: -

CDR3: CATSRSGTSGRWNEQFF
V: TRBV15
size: -

CDR3: CASSKDRGDYGYTF
V: TRBV5-1
size: once

CDR3: CASSVSSVKPFF
V: TRBV19
size: -

CDR3: CASSPGLGSDTQYF
V: TRBV7-2
size: -

CDR3: CASSLEDTSGGWDEQFF
V: TRBV4-1
size: -

CDR3: CASSQSRGAYNEQFF
V: TRBV16
size: -

CDR3: CASRWGQGQDQPQHF
V: TRBV5-1
size: -

CDR3: CASSPLDYEQYF
V: TRBV28
size: -

CDR3: CASCRPSGSGDEQFF
V: TRBV5-1
size: -

CDR3: CASSQVAEGGEKLFF
V: TRBV4-3
size: -

CDR3: CSTGTGGNYGYTF
V: TRBV29-1
size: once

CDR3: CASSPLQGARGYTF
V: TRBV4-1
size: -

CDR3: CASSAYSPNTGELFF
V: TRBV2
size: -